A single T cell receptor (beta chain) is shown here with its context. The data were taken from a study of control samples from healthy donors and cancer patients. Repertoires were generated with immunoSEQ multiplex PCR, while TCRdb's copy carries only in-frame clones and drops some. Of approximately 71,000 clones listed, roughly 91% are singletons. V dropped 3 bases and J dropped 1 base, with 9 bases sitting between them. CDR3 length: 14 residues. Per germline, CDR1 MRHNA and CDR2 SNTAGT. The specimen was PBMCs. V is TRBV6-4 and J is TRBJ1-1, with D unclear. This receptor was taken from a man aged 60 to 75 with lung cancer. The CDR3 coding sequence is TGTGCCAGCAGTGAAAGTTGGGGGAACACTGAAGCTTTCTTT. It codes for CASSESWGNTEAFF.